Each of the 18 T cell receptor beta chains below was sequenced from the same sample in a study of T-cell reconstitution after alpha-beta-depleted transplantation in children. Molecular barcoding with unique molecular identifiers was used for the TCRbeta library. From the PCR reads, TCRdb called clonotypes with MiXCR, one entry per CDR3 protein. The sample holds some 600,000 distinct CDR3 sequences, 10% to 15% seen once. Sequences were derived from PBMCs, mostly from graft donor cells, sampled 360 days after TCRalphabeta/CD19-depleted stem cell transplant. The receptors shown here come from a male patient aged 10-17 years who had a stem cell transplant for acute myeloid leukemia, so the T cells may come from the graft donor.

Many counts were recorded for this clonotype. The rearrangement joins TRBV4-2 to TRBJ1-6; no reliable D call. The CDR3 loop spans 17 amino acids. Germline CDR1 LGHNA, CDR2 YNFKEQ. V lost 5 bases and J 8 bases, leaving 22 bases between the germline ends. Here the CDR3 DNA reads TGTGCCAGCAGCAAGGCAGAACTCTATTTAGAGGATTCACCCCTCCACTTT. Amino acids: CASSKAELYLEDSPLHF.

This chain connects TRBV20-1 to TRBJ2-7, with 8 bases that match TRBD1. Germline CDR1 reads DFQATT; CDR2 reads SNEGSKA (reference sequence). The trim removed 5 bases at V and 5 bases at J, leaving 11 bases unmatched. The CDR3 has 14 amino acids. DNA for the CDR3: TGCAGTGCTGATGACAGGGGAGGTGGGAACGAGCAGTACTTC. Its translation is CSADDRGGGNEQYF.

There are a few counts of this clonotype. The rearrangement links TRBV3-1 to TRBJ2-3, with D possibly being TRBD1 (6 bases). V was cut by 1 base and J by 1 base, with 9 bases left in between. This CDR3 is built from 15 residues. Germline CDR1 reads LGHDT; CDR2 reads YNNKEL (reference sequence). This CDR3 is CASSQVRGGTDTQYF. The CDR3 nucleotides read TGTGCCAGCAGCCAAGTCAGGGGAGGCACAGATACGCAGTATTTT.

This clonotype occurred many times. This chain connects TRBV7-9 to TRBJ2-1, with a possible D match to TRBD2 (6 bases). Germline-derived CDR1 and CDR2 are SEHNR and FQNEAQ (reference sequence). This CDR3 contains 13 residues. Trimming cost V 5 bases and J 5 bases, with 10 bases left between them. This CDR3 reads CASSVRGNNEQFF. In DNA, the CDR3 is TGTGCCAGCAGCGTACGGGGGAACAATGAGCAGTTCTTC. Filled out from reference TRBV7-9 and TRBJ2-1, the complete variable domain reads DTGVSQNPRHKITKRGQNVTFRCDPISEHNRLYWYRQTLGQGPEFLTYFQNEAQLEKSRLLSDRFSAERPKGSFSTLEIQRTEQGDSAMYLCASSVRGNNEQFFGPGTRLTVL.

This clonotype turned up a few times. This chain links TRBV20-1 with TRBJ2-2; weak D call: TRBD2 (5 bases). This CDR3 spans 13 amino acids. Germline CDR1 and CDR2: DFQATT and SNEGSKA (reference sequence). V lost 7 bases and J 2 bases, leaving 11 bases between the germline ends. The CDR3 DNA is TGCAGTGGAGAACTAGACAACACCGGGGAGCTGTTTTTT. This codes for CSGELDNTGELFF.

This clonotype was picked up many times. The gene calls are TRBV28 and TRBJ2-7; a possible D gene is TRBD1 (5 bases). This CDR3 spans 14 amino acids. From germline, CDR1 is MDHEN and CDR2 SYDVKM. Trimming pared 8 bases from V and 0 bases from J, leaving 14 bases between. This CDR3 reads CASALVGPSYEQYF. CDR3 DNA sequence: TGTGCCAGCGCGCTCGTGGGGCCCTCCTACGAGCAGTACTTC.

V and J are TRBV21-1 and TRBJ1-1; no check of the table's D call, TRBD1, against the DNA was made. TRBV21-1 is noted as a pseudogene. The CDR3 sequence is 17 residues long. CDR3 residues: CASSKIWAAGRNTEAFF. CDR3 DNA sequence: TGTGCCAGCAGCAAAATATGGGCGGCGGGACGGAACACTGAAGCTTTCTTT.

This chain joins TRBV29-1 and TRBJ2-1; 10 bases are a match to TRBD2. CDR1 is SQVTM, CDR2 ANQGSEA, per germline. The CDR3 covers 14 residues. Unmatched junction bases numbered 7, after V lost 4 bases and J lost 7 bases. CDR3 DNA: TGCAGCGTTGTAGCGGGAGGTCGGGCGAATGAGCAGTTCTTC. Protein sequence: CSVVAGGRANEQFF.

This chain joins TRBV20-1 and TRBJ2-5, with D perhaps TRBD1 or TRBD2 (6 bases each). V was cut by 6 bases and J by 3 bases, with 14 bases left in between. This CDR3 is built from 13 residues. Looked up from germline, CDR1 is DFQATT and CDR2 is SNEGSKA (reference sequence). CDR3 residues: CSAGGGDEETQYF. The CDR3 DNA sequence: TGCAGTGCCGGAGGGGGAGACGAAGAGACCCAGTACTTC.

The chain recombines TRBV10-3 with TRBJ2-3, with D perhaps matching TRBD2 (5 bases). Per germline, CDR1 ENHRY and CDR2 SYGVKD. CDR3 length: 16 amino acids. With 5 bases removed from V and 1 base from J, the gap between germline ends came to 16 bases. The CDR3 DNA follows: TGTGCCATCAGTAGACTAACGGTCGAAGGCACAGATACGCAGTATTTT. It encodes CAISRLTVEGTDTQYF.

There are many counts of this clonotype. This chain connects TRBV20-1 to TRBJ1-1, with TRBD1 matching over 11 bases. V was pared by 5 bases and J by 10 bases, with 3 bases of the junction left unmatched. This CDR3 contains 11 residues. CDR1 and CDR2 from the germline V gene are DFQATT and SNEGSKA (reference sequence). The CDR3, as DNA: TGCAGTGCTCGGACAGGGGGCTTAGCTTTCTTT. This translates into CSARTGGLAFF.

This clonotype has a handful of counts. The CDR3: CASRGPTTGELFF. The CDR3 DNA sequence: TGTGCCAGCAGGGGACCGACCACCGGGGAGCTGTTTTTT. This chain joins TRBV28 and TRBJ2-2, with D possibly called TRBD1 or TRBD2 (5 bases each). Germline loops: CDR1 MDHEN, CDR2 SYDVKM. This CDR3 comprises 13 residues. Trimming shortened V by 6 bases and J by 4 bases, and 9 bases separated the two germline ends. Full variable domain (remainder filled in from reference TRBV28 and TRBJ2-2): DVKVTQSSRYLVKRTGEKVFLECVQDMDHENMFWYRQDPGLGLRLIYFSYDVKMKEKGDIPEGYSVSREKKERFSLILESASTNQTSMYLCASRGPTTGELFFGEGSRLTVL.

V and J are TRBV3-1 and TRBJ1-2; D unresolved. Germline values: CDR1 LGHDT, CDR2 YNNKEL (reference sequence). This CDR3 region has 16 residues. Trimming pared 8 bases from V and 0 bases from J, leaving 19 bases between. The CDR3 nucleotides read TGTGCCAGCTATTCCACGCCGGGAGCTTCTAACTATGGCTACACCTTC. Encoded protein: CASYSTPGASNYGYTF.

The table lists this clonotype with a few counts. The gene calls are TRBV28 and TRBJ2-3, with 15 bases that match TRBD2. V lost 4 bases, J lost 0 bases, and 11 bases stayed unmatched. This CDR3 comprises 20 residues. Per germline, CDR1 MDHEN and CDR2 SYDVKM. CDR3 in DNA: TGTGCCAGCAGTTCGAGACCGGGACTAGCGGGAGGCCTTAGCACAGATACGCAGTATTTT. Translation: CASSSRPGLAGGLSTDTQYF.

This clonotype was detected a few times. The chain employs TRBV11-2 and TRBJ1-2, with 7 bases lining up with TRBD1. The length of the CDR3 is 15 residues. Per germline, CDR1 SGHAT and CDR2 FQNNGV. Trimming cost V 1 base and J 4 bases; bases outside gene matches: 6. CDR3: CASSLVGQDLYGYTF. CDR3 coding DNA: TGTGCCAGCAGCTTAGTAGGACAGGACCTCTATGGCTACACCTTC.

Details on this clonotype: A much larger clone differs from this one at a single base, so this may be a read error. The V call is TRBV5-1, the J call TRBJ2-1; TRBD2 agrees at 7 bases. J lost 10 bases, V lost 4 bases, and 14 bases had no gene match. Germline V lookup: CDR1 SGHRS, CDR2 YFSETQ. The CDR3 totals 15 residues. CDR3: CASSRRTRPLREQFF. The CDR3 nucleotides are TGCGCCAGCAGCCGTCGGACTAGGCCCCTTAGGGAGCAGTTCTTC.

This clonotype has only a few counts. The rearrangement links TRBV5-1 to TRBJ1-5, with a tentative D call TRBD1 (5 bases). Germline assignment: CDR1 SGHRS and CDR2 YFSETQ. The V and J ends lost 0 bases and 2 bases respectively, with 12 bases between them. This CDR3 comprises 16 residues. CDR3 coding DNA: TGCGCCAGCAGCTTGGGCATAGGGGAGGGCAATCAGCCCCAGCATTTT. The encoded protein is CASSLGIGEGNQPQHF.

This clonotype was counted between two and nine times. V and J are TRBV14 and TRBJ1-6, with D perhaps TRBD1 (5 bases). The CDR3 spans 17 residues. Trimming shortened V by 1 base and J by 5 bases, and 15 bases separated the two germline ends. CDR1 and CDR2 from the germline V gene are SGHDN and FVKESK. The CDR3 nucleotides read TGTGCCAGCAGCCAAGTCGTGGGACCGGGGCATAATTCACCCCTCCACTTT. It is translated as CASSQVVGPGHNSPLHF.